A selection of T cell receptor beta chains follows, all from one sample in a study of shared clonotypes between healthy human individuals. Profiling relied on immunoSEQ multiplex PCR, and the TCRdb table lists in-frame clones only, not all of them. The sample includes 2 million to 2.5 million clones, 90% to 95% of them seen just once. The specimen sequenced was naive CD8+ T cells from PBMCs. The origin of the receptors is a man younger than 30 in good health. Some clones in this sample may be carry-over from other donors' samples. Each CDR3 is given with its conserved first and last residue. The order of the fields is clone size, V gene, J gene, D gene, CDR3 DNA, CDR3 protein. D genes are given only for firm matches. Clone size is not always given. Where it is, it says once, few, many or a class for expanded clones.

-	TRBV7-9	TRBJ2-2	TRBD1	TGTGCCAGCAGCCCCGGGACAGGGGGCAACGGGGAGCTGTTTTTT	CASSPGTGGNGELFF
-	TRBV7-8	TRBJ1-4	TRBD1	TGTGCCAGCAGCCAAACCTCCGGGACAGGGGGCCCGGAATGGCGTGAAAAACTGTTTTTT	CASSQTSGTGGPEWREKLFF
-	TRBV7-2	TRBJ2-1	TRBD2	TGTGCCAGCAGCCTTTACCGGGGGGATGAGCAGTTCTTC	CASSLYRGDEQFF
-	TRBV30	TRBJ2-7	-	TGTGCCTGGAGAAAGACGGGAAACTACGAGCAGTACTTC	CAWRKTGNYEQYF
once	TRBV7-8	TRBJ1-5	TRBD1	TGTGCCAGCAGCGGGACAGGGGGCATTTTGGATCAGCCCCAGCATTTT	CASSGTGGILDQPQHF
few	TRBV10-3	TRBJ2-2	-	TGTGCCATCACTCTTGCTGGGACCGGGGAGCTGTTTTTT	CAITLAGTGELFF
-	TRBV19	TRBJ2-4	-	TGTGCCAGTACCGAGAGGGACACCAAAAACATTCAGTACTTC	CASTERDTKNIQYF
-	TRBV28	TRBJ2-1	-	TGTGCCAGCAGTCTACAAACCTACAATGAGCAGTTCTTC	CASSLQTYNEQFF
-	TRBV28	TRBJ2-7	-	TGTGCCAGCAGTTTACGCAGGGGGGTCTCCTACGAGCAGTACTTC	CASSLRRGVSYEQYF
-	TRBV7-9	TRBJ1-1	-	TGTGCCAGCAGAACGACAGGTGAAGCTTTCTTT	CASRTTGEAFF
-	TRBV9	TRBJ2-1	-	TGTGCCAGCAGCGTCAGCGGGTCCCCCGGTGAGCAGTTCTTC	CASSVSGSPGEQFF
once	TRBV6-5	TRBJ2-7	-	TGTGCCAGCACTTACGCCTACGAGCAGTACTTC	CASTYAYEQYF
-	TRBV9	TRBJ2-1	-	TGTGCCAGCAAAGGGACTCACAATGAGCAGTTCTTC	CASKGTHNEQFF
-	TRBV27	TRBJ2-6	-	TGTGCCAGCAGTTCCAGAATACTTTCTGGGGCCAACGTCCTGACTTTC	CASSSRILSGANVLTF
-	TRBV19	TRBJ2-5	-	TGTGCCAGTAGTATAGGCTGGGCGGACGATGTTCAAGAGACCCAGTACTTC	CASSIGWADDVQETQYF
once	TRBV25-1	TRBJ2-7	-	TGTGCCAGCAGTGAATATCATGCGGAAACCTACGAGCAGTACTTC	CASSEYHAETYEQYF
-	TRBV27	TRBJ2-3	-	TGTGCCAGCAGTCACACACAGCCCGGGCTAGCAGGAGAGGGCACAGATACGCAGTATTTT	CASSHTQPGLAGEGTDTQYF
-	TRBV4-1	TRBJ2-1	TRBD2	TGCGCCAGCAGCCTTGATGGACGGACTAGCGCTGAGCAGTTCTTC	CASSLDGRTSAEQFF
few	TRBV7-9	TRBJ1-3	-	TGTGCCACCCGGCGTACGGACTCTGGAAACACCATATATTTT	CATRRTDSGNTIYF
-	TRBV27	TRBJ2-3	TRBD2	TGTGCCAGCAGCTATAGCGGGAGGGGGACAGATACGCAGTATTTT	CASSYSGRGTDTQYF
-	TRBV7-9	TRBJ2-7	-	TGTGCCAGCAGCTTAGGTACTATCACCTACGAGCAGTACTTC	CASSLGTITYEQYF
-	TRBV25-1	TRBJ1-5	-	TGTGCCAGCAGTGGGGGGGGACAGCCCCAGCATTTT	CASSGGGQPQHF
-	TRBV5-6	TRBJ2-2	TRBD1	TGTGCCAGCAGCTTGGGACAGGGGCAGGACACCGGGGAGCTGTTTTTT	CASSLGQGQDTGELFF
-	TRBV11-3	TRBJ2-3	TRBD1	TGTGCCAGCAGCGCGCGACAGGGACCATACACAGATACGCAGTATTTT	CASSARQGPYTDTQYF
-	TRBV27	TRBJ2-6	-	TGTGCCAGCAGTTTATCGGCAGGGAGTGGGGCCAACGTCCTGACTTTC	CASSLSAGSGANVLTF
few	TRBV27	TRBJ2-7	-	TGTGCCAGCGCCAACGGGGACTCAGGGGAGCAGTACTTC	CASANGDSGEQYF
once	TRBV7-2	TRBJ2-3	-	TGTGCCAGCAGCCGGGGAACCTTAACAGATACGCAGTATTTT	CASSRGTLTDTQYF
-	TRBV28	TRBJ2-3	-	TGTGCCAGCAGTTACCGGACTACTTTCACAGATACGCAGTATTTT	CASSYRTTFTDTQYF
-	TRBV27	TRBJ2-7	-	TGTGCCAGCAGTTTTTTTTCGGGCCCCTACGAGCAGTACTTC	CASSFFSGPYEQYF
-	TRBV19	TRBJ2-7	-	TGTGCCAGTAGTATTGTCTGGTGGCCGAACGACCGGGACCCCTTTGAGCAGTACTTC	CASSIVWWPNDRDPFEQYF
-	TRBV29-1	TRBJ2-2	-	TGCAGCGTTGAAGGTCCCACCACCGGGGAGCTGTTTTTT	CSVEGPTTGELFF
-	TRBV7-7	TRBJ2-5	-	TGTGCCAGCAGCTTGGGAATCCAAGAGACCCAGTACTTC	CASSLGIQETQYF
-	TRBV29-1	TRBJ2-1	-	TGCAGCGTTGAGGGTGGCGGGCAGTTCTTC	CSVEGGGQFF
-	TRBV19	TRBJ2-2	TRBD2	TGTGCCAGTAGTAACATCATTGCTAGCGGGAACACCGGGGAGCTGTTTTTT	CASSNIIASGNTGELFF
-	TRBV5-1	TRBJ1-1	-	TGCGCCAGCAGCTTGGTGGCGATAAACACTGAAGCTTTCTTT	CASSLVAINTEAFF
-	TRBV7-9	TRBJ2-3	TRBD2	TGTGCCAGCAGCTCCGGACTAGCGGGCAGCACAGATACGCAGTATTTT	CASSSGLAGSTDTQYF
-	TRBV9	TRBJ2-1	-	TGTGCCAGCAGCGTAGATCGGGGTAGCTCCTACAATGAGCAGTTCTTC	CASSVDRGSSYNEQFF
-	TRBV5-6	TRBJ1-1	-	TGTGCCAGCAGCTCCAGGGTGAACACTGAAGCTTTCTTT	CASSSRVNTEAFF
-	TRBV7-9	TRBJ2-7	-	TGTGCCAGCAGCTTATCTTCAGGGGTCTACGAGCAGTACTTC	CASSLSSGVYEQYF
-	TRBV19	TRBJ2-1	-	TGTGCCAGTAGTATCGAGCCAGGGTTGAAGAATGAGCAGTTCTTC	CASSIEPGLKNEQFF
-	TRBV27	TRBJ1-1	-	TGTGCCAGCAGTCCCCGCGGGAACACTGAAGCTTTCTTT	CASSPRGNTEAFF
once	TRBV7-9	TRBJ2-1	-	TGTGCCAGCAACCGGGAGCTCTCCTACAATGAGCAGTTCTTC	CASNRELSYNEQFF
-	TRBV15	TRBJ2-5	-	TGTGCCACCAGCAGAGTCGGTCTGGGCGCAGAGACCCAGTACTTC	CATSRVGLGAETQYF
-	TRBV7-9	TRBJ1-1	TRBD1	TGTGCCAGCAGCCAGGGGGGCAGGGAAGCTTTCTTT	CASSQGGREAFF
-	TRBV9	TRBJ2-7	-	TGTGCCAGCAGCCTAGGGGGTACCCACGAGCAGTACTTC	CASSLGGTHEQYF
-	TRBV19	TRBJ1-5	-	TGTGCCAGTAAGCAGCGGGCAGGGTATCAGCCCCAGCATTTT	CASKQRAGYQPQHF
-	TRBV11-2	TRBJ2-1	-	TGTGCCAGCAGCTCGGTACGTGAGCAGTTCTTC	CASSSVREQFF
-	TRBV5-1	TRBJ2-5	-	TGCGCCAGCAGCAAGGGACGGAACCAAGAGACCCAGTACTTC	CASSKGRNQETQYF
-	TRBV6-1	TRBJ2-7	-	TGTGCCAGCAGTGACGGATTGACAGTTTCCTACGAGCAGTACTTC	CASSDGLTVSYEQYF
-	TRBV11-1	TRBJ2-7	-	TGTGCCAGCAGCTTCGGGGGAGGCTACGAGCAGTACTTC	CASSFGGGYEQYF
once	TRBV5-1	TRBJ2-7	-	TGCGCCAGCAGCTTGGGATTAGGAGGCTCCTACGAGCAGTACTTC	CASSLGLGGSYEQYF
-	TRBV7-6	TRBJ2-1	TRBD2	TGTGCCAGCAGCCCAATGACTAGCGGGGGGTACAATGAGCAGTTCTTC	CASSPMTSGGYNEQFF
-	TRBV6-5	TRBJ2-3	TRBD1	TGTGCCAGCAGTCGGGGACAGGGCCCTGATACGCAGTATTTT	CASSRGQGPDTQYF
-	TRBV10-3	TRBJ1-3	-	TGTGCCATCAGTGAGTCGCGGGTATCTGGAAACACCATATATTTT	CAISESRVSGNTIYF
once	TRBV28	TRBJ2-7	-	TGTGCCAGCAGTTTACCAAGCGGTGGGGGTTCCTACGAGCAGTACTTC	CASSLPSGGGSYEQYF
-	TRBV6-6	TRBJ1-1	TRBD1	TGTGCCAGCAAATCAAAGGGGACAGCGAACACTGAAGCTTTCTTT	CASKSKGTANTEAFF
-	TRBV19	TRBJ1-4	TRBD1	TGTGCCAGTAGTATAGACCCGGACAGGTCGGATGAAAAACTGTTTTTT	CASSIDPDRSDEKLFF
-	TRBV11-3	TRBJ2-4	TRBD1	TGTGCCAGCAGCGCAAGACACAGGGGAAACATTCAGTACTTC	CASSARHRGNIQYF